This note documents a single TCR beta chain sequence. The source of the sample is a study of shared clonotypes between healthy human individuals. The ends lost 4 bases at V and 5 bases at J; junction bases unmatched: 16. The CDR3 extends over 18 amino acids. Germline V gene lookup returns CDR1 LNHDA and CDR2 SQIVND (reference sequence). The repertoire was sequenced with immunoSEQ multiplex PCR; TCRdb's copy has only in-frame clones and lacks some. Of over a million clones in the sample, 98% were seen once. The clonotype originates from a man aged 25 to 45 in good health. Sequenced input: naive CD4+ T cells sorted from blood. Specified subset: CD45RA+ positively selected. The rearrangement links TRBV19 to TRBJ2-2; 7 bases fit TRBD2. The CDR3, as DNA: TGTGCCAGTAGTAGGAGGGCCGGGACTACCCTCTTGACCGGGGAGCTGTTTTTT. Translation: CASSRRAGTTLLTGELFF.